The entry that follows covers one T cell receptor beta chain sequence. By sample share, this clonotype is medium-sized (0.01 to 0.1%). It has no known antigen specificity. Per-base quality was not reported, and no clone a single base away is much larger than it. As a first step, CD3+ T cells were rested overnight at roughly 2.7 million cells/mL in RPMI 1640 lacking fetal bovine serum. Following the manufacturer's instructions, MACS immunomagnetic beads were used to pull CD3+ T cells out of the PBMCs. The record originates from a study of T cell repertoires and leukemia-associated antigens (dated by TCRdb to 2018 to 2020). With respect to the entire study: About 5.1 to 7 million read pairs and roughly 3.3 to 5.0 million effective reads were obtained per sample, with some 16 million effective reads obtained overall. In vitro peptide stimulation of healthy T cells was used with the aim of identifying the antigen recognized by a TCR Vbeta21 clone previously found in CML patients.

Study-level results and caveats: The antigen specificity and function of the expanded clones were not directly tested, and further investigation of both was required. Across the four groups, there were no significant differences in the numbers of Vbeta genes (roughly 60), Jbeta genes (around 13), VDJ rearrangements, or unique CDR3s.

The CDR3 spans 12 residues, from the cysteine through the phenylalanine. Only the CDR3 region is kept as DNA, spanning 36 bases read in frame from base 1. Trimming removed 4 bases from V and 3 bases from J, leaving 7 bases between the germline ends. The germline V gene gives CDR1 as SGHRS and CDR2 as YFSETQ. TRIzol reagent was used to extract total RNA from the cultured T cells. 5' rapid amplification of cDNA ends (5'RACE) was used to amplify TCRbeta libraries from RNA. Before sequencing, Qubit, an Agilent instrument, and quantitative PCR were used to check library concentration and integrity. A commercial service provider sequenced the qualified libraries on Illumina HiSeq or MiSeq. The original methods were these. TCR sequences in each sample were identified with MiXCR version 1.8.2. To qualify, a clone needed a CDR3 longer than four amino acids, an in-frame nucleotide length, and no stop codon. A read counted as effective if the read contained the complete CDR3 structure. RT-PCR with 24 Vbeta primers, GeneScan spectratyping, and Sanger sequencing were used to validate expanded clones. TCRdb reprocessing: public reads trimmed at Q25 with fastp, clones called with MiXCR, in-frame beta chains kept. Identical CDR3 protein sequences are pooled into one entry, listed with their most common genes and DNA. It is TCRdb's table, rather than the study itself, that gives the V and J calls and clone size. In this sample the table shows some 11,000 distinct CDR3 sequences, about 41% of which occur a single time. Roughly 33% of the sample rests with the top ten.

Rearrangement joined TRBV5-1 to TRBJ1-2, with no D gene named confidently. The sequence derives from a female donor in good health. What was sequenced was CD3+ T cells sorted from blood and cultured. At the DNA level, the sequence is TGCGCCAGCAGCGGCCAGGACTATGGCTACACCTTC. Its translation is CASSGQDYGYTF.